The 16 T cell receptor beta chains given below trace back to one sample, sequenced in a study of cytomegalovirus exposure and HLA in healthy donors. The PCR contained 60 Vbeta and 13 Jbeta primers. The data were produced by immunoSEQ multiplex PCR, yet TCRdb's version contains in-frame clones alone and is incomplete. The profile shows about 150,000 clones, around 79% of them singletons. The sequenced material came from PBMCs. These receptors were collected from a man aged 18 to 35 in good health and CMV-seronegative.

The chain has TRBV2 and TRBJ2-3; no definite D call. The CDR3 is 12 residues long. Trimming took 5 bases from V and 6 from J, leaving 9 bases between them. Germline V gene sequence: CDR1 SNHLY, CDR2 FYNNEI. The CDR3 DNA sequence: TGTGCCAGCAGTTCCTCTAGGGATACGCAGTATTTT. As protein: CASSSSRDTQYF.

This chain uses TRBV5-6 with TRBJ1-1; D gene ambiguous. Germline V CDR1 and CDR2: SGHDT, YYEEEE. This CDR3 is 13 amino acids long. V lost 9 bases and J 1 base, leaving 13 bases between the germline ends. CDR3 nucleotides: TGTGCCACCCTCTTGGCCCCGAACACTGAAGCTTTCTTT. Translated: CATLLAPNTEAFF.

V gene TRBV19 combines with J gene TRBJ2-5; 11 bases are shared with TRBD2. The CDR3 has 13 residues. J lost 4 bases, V lost 10 bases, and 5 bases had no gene match. CDR1 and CDR2 (germline): LNHDA, SQIVND (reference sequence). CDR3 sequence: CATLAGGGETQYF. In nucleotides, the CDR3 is TGTGCCACTCTAGCGGGAGGCGGAGAGACCCAGTACTTC.

The CDR3 loop reads CASSAQGGSETQYF. The CDR3 DNA reads TGTGCCAGCTCAGCACAGGGCGGGAGTGAGACCCAGTACTTC. The rearrangement links TRBV18 to TRBJ2-5; perhaps TRBD2 as D (7 bases). The CDR3 is 14 amino acids. The V end was cut by 5 bases, the J end by 5 bases, with 15 bases between. Germline-derived CDR1 and CDR2 are KGHSH and LQKENI.

V and J are TRBV29-1 and TRBJ2-4; 8 bases match TRBD2. The junction had 4 bases not matched to a gene; V was cut back by 0 bases and J by 9 bases. This CDR3 contains 13 residues. From germline, CDR1 is SQVTM and CDR2 ANQGSEA. As DNA, the CDR3 is TGCAGCGTTGAAGATGGGCGGGGGGTCATTCAGTACTTC. Translating gives CSVEDGRGVIQYF.

V gene TRBV6-6 combines with J gene TRBJ2-3, with D possibly being TRBD1 (6 bases). The germline V gene has CDR1 MNHNY and CDR2 SVGAGI (reference sequence). This CDR3 is built from 13 residues. V lost 5 bases and J 5 bases, leaving 11 bases between the germline ends. The DNA of the CDR3 is TGTGCCAGCAGTCGAACAGGGTTAGATACGCAGTATTTT. Translation gives CASSRTGLDTQYF.

The chain carries TRBV2 and TRBJ1-5; TRBD1 matches at 7 bases. CDR3 length: 13 residues. CDR1 is SNHLY, CDR2 FYNNEI, per germline. Unmatched junction bases numbered 5, after V lost 5 bases and J lost 7 bases. In DNA, the CDR3 is TGTGCCAGCAGTATCAGGGGGGACCAGCCCCAGCATTTT. Amino acids: CASSIRGDQPQHF. Combining the CDR3 with reference TRBV2 and TRBJ1-5 gives the whole variable domain EPEVTQTPSHQVTQMGQEVILRCVPISNHLYFYWYRQILGQKVEFLVSFYNNEISEKSEIFDDQFSVERPDGSNFTLKIRSTKLEDSAMYFCASSIRGDQPQHFGDGTRLSIL.

This chain connects TRBV7-9 to TRBJ2-1; TRBD2 aligns across 16 bases. V gave up 5 bases and J gave up 6 bases; unmatched junction bases: 7. The germline CDR1 and CDR2 sequences are SEHNR and FQNEAQ (reference sequence). The CDR3 covers 17 residues. This chain's CDR3 is CASSPGGTSGRANEQFF. The CDR3 bases are TGTGCCAGCAGCCCCGGGGGGACTAGCGGGAGGGCCAATGAGCAGTTCTTC. Drawing the rest from reference TRBV7-9 and TRBJ2-1, the complete variable domain is DTGVSQNPRHKITKRGQNVTFRCDPISEHNRLYWYRQTLGQGPEFLTYFQNEAQLEKSRLLSDRFSAERPKGSFSTLEIQRTEQGDSAMYLCASSPGGTSGRANEQFFGPGTRLTVL.

This clone has only a few counts. The rearrangement joins TRBV4-1 to TRBJ2-7, with D possibly being TRBD1 (5 bases). Germline V gene lookup returns CDR1 MGHRA and CDR2 YSYEKL. This CDR3 is built from 15 residues. V shed 4 bases and J shed 6 bases, with 19 bases lying between them. In DNA, the CDR3 is TGCGCCAGCAGCCCGCTAATAGGACAAGCTCCCGAGCAGTACTTC. Translating it yields CASSPLIGQAPEQYF.

The rearrangement uses TRBV7-8 and TRBJ1-4, with D hard to call. Between the trimmed V and J ends, which lost 2 bases and 6 bases, there was a span of 16 bases. Germline loops: CDR1 SGHVS, CDR2 FQNEAQ. This CDR3 has 16 amino acids. This chain's CDR3 is CASSLQGGWADEKLFF. The CDR3 coding sequence is TGTGCCAGCAGCTTACAAGGAGGGTGGGCAGATGAAAAACTGTTTTTT.

The chain joins TRBV27 to TRBJ2-2, with TRBD1 matching 11 bases. This CDR3 spans 16 amino acids. The V and J ends lost 5 bases and 4 bases, in that order; junction bases with no gene match: 6. Looked up from germline, CDR1 is MNHEY and CDR2 is SMNVEV (reference sequence). This CDR3 is CASSPWDRGGTGELFF. CDR3 sequence (DNA): TGTGCCAGCAGTCCGTGGGACAGGGGGGGCACCGGGGAGCTGTTTTTT.

The V gene is TRBV7-6, the J gene TRBJ2-2; 8 bases are shared with TRBD1. CDR1 SGHVS and CDR2 FNYEAQ come from the germline V gene. The CDR3 is made up of 19 amino acids. J gave up 1 base and V 0 bases, and 10 bases lay outside the gene matches. DNA of the CDR3: TGTGCCAGCAGCTTAGCCAGACAGGGGCTCCTCAAGAACACCGGGGAGCTGTTTTTT. This sequence encodes CASSLARQGLLKNTGELFF. The complete variable domain, with remaining parts taken from reference TRBV7-6 and TRBJ2-2, reads GAGVSQSPRYKVTKRGQDVALRCDPISGHVSLYWYRQALGQGPEFLTYFNYEAQQDKSGLPNDRFSAERPEGSISTLTIQRTEQRDSAMYRCASSLARQGLLKNTGELFFGEGSRLTVL.

The CDR3 spells CASSPRMASGGTDTQYF. CDR3 bases: TGTGCCAGCAGTCCCCGTATGGCTAGCGGGGGCACAGATACGCAGTATTTT. This chain connects TRBV2 to TRBJ2-3; 9 nucleotides agree with TRBD2. Germline-derived CDR1 and CDR2 are SNHLY and FYNNEI. There are 17 residues in the CDR3. Trimming cost V 5 bases and J 1 base; bases outside gene matches: 10.

V usage is TRBV29-1 and J usage is TRBJ2-3, with 10 positions matching TRBD2. There are 14 residues in the CDR3. In germline, CDR1 is SQVTM, CDR2 ANQGSEA. V dropped 4 bases and J dropped 5; count of bases not matched to a gene: 6. The chain's CDR3 is CSVARLAGLDTQYF. The CDR3 coding sequence is TGCAGCGTTGCCAGACTAGCGGGCTTAGATACGCAGTATTTT.

The chain couples TRBV9 to TRBJ2-2, with 9 bases fitting TRBD2. The V and J ends lost 3 bases and 4 bases, in that order; junction bases with no gene match: 4. CDR1 is SGDLS and CDR2 is YYNGEE in the germline V gene. This CDR3 contains 15 residues. In DNA form, the CDR3 reads TGTGCCAGCAGCGCCGGACTAGCGACCACCGGGGAGCTGTTTTTT. This sequence encodes CASSAGLATTGELFF.

The chain is built from TRBV21-1 and TRBJ1-2; the table's D gene call, TRBD1, was not cross checked with the DNA. TRBV21-1 is shown as a pseudogene. The CDR3 is 14 residues long. CDR3 region: CASSKEDRAGGYTF. CDR3 nucleotides: TGTGCCAGCAGCAAAGAAGACAGGGCCGGTGGCTACACCTTC.